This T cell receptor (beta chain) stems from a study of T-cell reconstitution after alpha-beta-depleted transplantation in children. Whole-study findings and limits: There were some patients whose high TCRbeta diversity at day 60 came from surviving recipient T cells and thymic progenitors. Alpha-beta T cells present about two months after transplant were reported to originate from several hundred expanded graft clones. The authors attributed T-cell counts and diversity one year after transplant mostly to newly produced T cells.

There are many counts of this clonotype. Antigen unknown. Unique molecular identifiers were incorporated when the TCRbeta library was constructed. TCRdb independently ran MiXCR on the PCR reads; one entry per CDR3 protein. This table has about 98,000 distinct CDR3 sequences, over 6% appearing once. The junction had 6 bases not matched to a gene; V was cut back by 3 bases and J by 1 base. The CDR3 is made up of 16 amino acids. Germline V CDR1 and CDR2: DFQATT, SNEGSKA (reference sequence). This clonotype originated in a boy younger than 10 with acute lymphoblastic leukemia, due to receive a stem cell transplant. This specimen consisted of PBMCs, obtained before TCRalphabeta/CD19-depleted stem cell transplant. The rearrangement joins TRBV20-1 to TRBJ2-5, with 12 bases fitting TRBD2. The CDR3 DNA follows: TGCAGTGCTAGCTTAAGACTAGCGGGGGTCCAAGAGACCCAGTACTTC. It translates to CSASLRLAGVQETQYF.